The 26 T cell receptor beta chains below all came from one sample that was sequenced in a study of cytomegalovirus exposure and HLA in healthy donors. Amplification used 60 Vbeta primers and 13 Jbeta primers. The repertoire was sequenced with immunoSEQ multiplex PCR; TCRdb's copy has only in-frame clones and lacks some. The sample holds under 150,000 clones, almost 85% seen once. Input material: PBMCs. The origin of the receptors is a boy between 2 and 10 years old in good health and CMV-seronegative.

This rearrangement joins TRBV6-6 to TRBJ1-1; TRBD1 is a possible D gene (6 bases). CDR1 and CDR2 (germline): MNHNY, SVGAGI (reference sequence). V gave up 2 bases and J gave up 3 bases, with 10 bases separating them. The CDR3 is 14 residues long. CDR3 bases: TGTGCCAGCAGTTACGCCGACAGGTACACTGAAGCTTTCTTT. This translates into CASSYADRYTEAFF.

The chain couples TRBV2 to TRBJ2-7, with TRBD1 matching over 8 bases. Germline-derived CDR1 and CDR2 are SNHLY and FYNNEI. This CDR3 is built from 14 residues. J lost 2 bases, V lost 2 bases, and 2 bases had no gene match. The DNA of the CDR3 is TGTGCCAGCAGTGAACAGGGGGCGGCCTACGAGCAGTACGTC. Its translation: CASSEQGAAYEQYV.

The V gene is TRBV19, the J gene TRBJ1-2; unclear D gene. Germline CDR1 and CDR2: LNHDA and SQIVND (reference sequence). The CDR3 has 15 residues. Deletions cut 0 bases from V and 3 bases from J, with 11 bases between. CDR3 DNA: TGTGCCAGTAGTATAGATCTCCGGCAGGACTATGGCTACACCTTC. The encoded protein is CASSIDLRQDYGYTF. The full variable domain, in which reference TRBV19 and TRBJ1-2 provide the parts outside the CDR3, is DGGITQSPKYLFRKEGQNVTLSCEQNLNHDAMYWYRQDPGQGLRLIYYSQIVNDFQKGDIAEGYSVSREKKESFPLTVTSAQKNPTAFYLCASSIDLRQDYGYTFGSGTRLTVV.

The chain employs TRBV29-1 and TRBJ2-3; the match to TRBD1 covers 9 bases. The CDR3 is made up of 14 amino acids. Trimming took 2 bases from V and 1 from J; bases not matched to a gene: 1. In germline, CDR1 is SQVTM, CDR2 ANQGSEA. The chain's CDR3 is CSVEWDRGTDTQYF. The CDR3, as DNA: TGCAGCGTTGAATGGGACAGGGGCACAGATACGCAGTATTTT.

This clone was seen a single time. Compared with germline, one end of the junction differs, possibly owing to a read error. The V call is TRBV7-7, the J call TRBJ2-3, with D perhaps matching TRBD2 (5 bases). The CDR3 is 14 residues long. Germline CDR1 SSHAT, CDR2 FNYEAQ (reference sequence). Here the CDR3 DNA reads TGTGCTAGCAGCCCCACCACTAGTACAGATACGCAGTATTTT. This translates into CASSPTTSTDTQYF.

This chain uses TRBV11-2 with TRBJ2-7, with 11 bases aligning to TRBD2. V trimming: 5 bases; J trimming: 2 bases; junction bases outside the gene matches: 14. CDR3 length: 18 residues. Per the germline V gene, CDR1 is SGHAT and CDR2 is FQNNGV. The CDR3 region is CASSPTSGETPLPYEQYF. The CDR3, as DNA: TGTGCCAGCAGCCCGACTAGCGGGGAAACGCCGCTCCCCTACGAGCAGTACTTC.

The chain combines TRBV7-2 with TRBJ2-1; 15 bases match TRBD2. Looked up from germline, CDR1 is SGHTA and CDR2 is FQGNSA. The V segment lost 5 bases and the J segment 9 bases; nucleotides outside the gene matches: 5. The CDR3 contains 15 residues. CDR3 DNA sequence: TGTGCCAGCAGCCCCGGACTAGCGGGGGGGCCTGAGCAGTTCTTC. Protein product: CASSPGLAGGPEQFF.

V gene TRBV7-6 combines with J gene TRBJ2-2, with D perhaps TRBD1 (6 bases). This CDR3 has 13 residues. V gave up 4 bases and J gave up 6 bases, with 9 bases separating them. Germline CDR1 SGHVS, CDR2 FNYEAQ. CDR3 nucleotides: TGTGCCAGCAGCTCTAACAGGGCCGGGGAGCTGTTTTTT. Its translation is CASSSNRAGELFF.

J is TRBJ1-3 and V is TRBV4-3; D gene unclear. Germline-derived CDR1 and CDR2 are LGHNA and YSLEER. Trimming left V 0 bases short and J 0 bases short, with 18 bases between. This CDR3 comprises 19 residues. CDR3 coding DNA: TGCGCCAGCAGCCAAGATCGATCGGGGTCGCCTTTCTCTGGAAACACCATATATTTT. As protein: CASSQDRSGSPFSGNTIYF.

The gene calls are TRBV7-3 and TRBJ2-7, with D possibly matching TRBD2 (6 bases). Germline lookup yields CDR1 SGHTA and CDR2 FQGTGA. The CDR3 is 14 residues long. The germline V and J ends were trimmed by 2 bases and 7 bases, with 15 bases remaining between them. CDR3 nucleotide sequence: TGTGCCAGCAGCTTATTAGGGGACTCGGGAGAGCAGTACTTC. Its translation: CASSLLGDSGEQYF.

V is TRBV19 and J is TRBJ2-2, with a tentative D call TRBD2 (6 bases). V was shortened by 7 bases and J by 5 bases, with 11 bases between the two germline ends. The CDR3 contains 13 residues. In germline, CDR1 is LNHDA, CDR2 SQIVND (reference sequence). The CDR3 DNA reads as TGTGCCAGTAATACGGGGGAAACCGGGGAGCTGTTTTTT. This translates into CASNTGETGELFF. Together with reference TRBV19 and TRBJ2-2, the CDR3 gives the full variable domain: DGGITQSPKYLFRKEGQNVTLSCEQNLNHDAMYWYRQDPGQGLRLIYYSQIVNDFQKGDIAEGYSVSREKKESFPLTVTSAQKNPTAFYLCASNTGETGELFFGEGSRLTVL.

This clone was detected only once. The gene calls are TRBV29-1 and TRBJ2-3; maybe TRBD1 (5 bases). There are 13 residues in the CDR3. The V end was cut by 5 bases, the J end by 2 bases, with 11 bases between. CDR1 and CDR2 from the germline V gene are SQVTM and ANQGSEA. In DNA, the CDR3 is TGCAGCGTTATTCAGGGTTACACAGATACGCAGTATTTT. Its protein is CSVIQGYTDTQYF.

A single count supports this clone. The same CDR3 is also encoded by other DNA sequences in this sample. The chain combines TRBV9 with TRBJ1-1; D gene ambiguous. CDR3 length equals 13 residues. In germline, CDR1 is SGDLS, CDR2 YYNGEE. V was shortened by 0 bases and J by 5 bases, with 8 bases between the two germline ends. CDR3 residues: CASSVVSGTEAFF. The CDR3 region has the DNA TGTGCCAGCAGCGTAGTAAGCGGGACTGAAGCTTTCTTT. Full variable domain (rest looked up from reference TRBV9 and TRBJ1-1): DSGVTQTPKHLITATGQRVTLRCSPRSGDLSVYWYQQSLDQGLQFLIQYYNGEERAKGNILERFSAQQFPDLHSELNLSSLELGDSALYFCASSVVSGTEAFFGQGTRLTVV.

V is TRBV29-1 and J is TRBJ1-1; maybe TRBD1 (6 bases). Trimming pared 2 bases from V and 8 bases from J, leaving 12 bases between. CDR3 length: 12 residues. CDR1 is SQVTM, CDR2 ANQGSEA, per germline. CDR3 DNA sequence: TGCAGCGTTGAAATAACAGGGCGGGAAGCTTTCTTT. This sequence encodes CSVEITGREAFF.

The rearrangement joins TRBV18 to TRBJ1-2; no clear D gene. Looked up from germline, CDR1 is KGHSH and CDR2 is LQKENI. The CDR3 spans 13 residues. Trimming took off 5 bases at V and 3 bases at J, with 10 bases between the two ends. In DNA, the CDR3 is TGTGCCAGCTCAAAAAACGGGGACTATGGCTACACCTTC. Protein product: CASSKNGDYGYTF.

The rearrangement uses TRBV11-3 and TRBJ2-1; 7 bases line up with TRBD2. Germline CDR1 is SGHNT and CDR2 is YENEEA. Trimming at V came to 5 bases and at J to 6 bases, leaving 16 bases not matched to a gene. The CDR3 is made up of 17 amino acids. The CDR3 is CASSLGRGSGETNEQFF. The DNA of the CDR3 is TGTGCCAGCAGCCTAGGGCGCGGCAGCGGGGAGACCAATGAGCAGTTCTTC.

The rearrangement joins TRBV30 to TRBJ2-1; TRBD1 agrees at 8 bases. CDR3 length equals 16 residues. Per germline, CDR1 GTSNPN and CDR2 SVGIG (reference sequence). With 0 bases clipped from V and 3 bases from J, the junction kept 7 bases outside the gene matches. This chain's CDR3 is CAWSVQGGLIYNEQFF. DNA for the CDR3: TGTGCCTGGAGTGTACAGGGGGGCCTTATCTACAATGAGCAGTTCTTC.

V is TRBV20-1 and J is TRBJ2-1; D is uncertain. The V gene lost 7 bases and the J gene lost 4 bases, with 8 bases spanning the gap. This CDR3 spans 11 amino acids. The germline gives CDR1 DFQATT, CDR2 SNEGSKA (reference sequence). The CDR3 nucleotides read TGCAGTGTGTTGTCTTACAATGAGCAGTTCTTC. Its translation: CSVLSYNEQFF.

The V and J genes are TRBV11-2 and TRBJ1-2; D is possibly TRBD1 (6 bases). The V end lost 6 bases, the J end lost 14 bases, and 19 bases lay between the germline ends. The germline gives CDR1 SGHAT, CDR2 FQNNGV. This CDR3 contains 12 residues. DNA of the CDR3: TGTGCCAGCAGAATACACCCCGGGACAAGAACCTTC. Its protein product is CASRIHPGTRTF. The complete variable domain, with remaining parts taken from reference TRBV11-2 and TRBJ1-2, reads EAGVAQSPRYKIIEKRQSVAFWCNPISGHATLYWYQQILGQGPKLLIQFQNNGVVDDSQLPKDRFSAERLKGVDSTLKIQPAKLEDSAVYLCASRIHPGTRTFGSGTRLTVV.

V is TRBV21-1 and J is TRBJ2-7; the table's D call, TRBD1, was not checked against the DNA. TRBV21-1 is tagged as a pseudogene. The CDR3 has 13 amino acids. The CDR3: CASSTDRLYEQYF. The CDR3 DNA reads TGTGCCAGCAGCACGGACAGGCTCTACGAGCAGTACTTC.

This clone has just one count. The V and J genes are TRBV4-3 and TRBJ1-5; 8 nucleotides line up with TRBD1. The junction had 10 bases not matched to a gene; V was cut back by 0 bases and J by 3 bases. The CDR3 covers 18 residues. CDR1 LGHNA and CDR2 YSLEER come from the germline V gene. The DNA for the CDR3 is TGCGCCAGCAGCCAAGATAATGACCACAGGGGGGACAATCAGCCCCAGCATTTT. It translates to CASSQDNDHRGDNQPQHF.

V usage is TRBV9 and J usage is TRBJ2-3; TRBD2 matches at 8 bases. Trimming removed 3 bases from V and 2 bases from J; junction bases left unmatched: 5. The CDR3 loop spans 15 amino acids. Germline V gives CDR1 SGDLS, CDR2 YYNGEE. The CDR3 protein is CASSAWRGATDTQYF. The CDR3, as DNA: TGTGCCAGCAGCGCCTGGCGGGGGGCCACAGATACGCAGTATTTT.

The J gene is TRBJ2-7, the V gene TRBV6-4, with 9 bases identical to TRBD1. Trimming removed 10 bases from V and 5 bases from J; junction bases left unmatched: 15. Germline V CDR1 and CDR2: MRHNA, SNTAGT. The CDR3 has 15 residues. The chain's CDR3 is CATSLHTGGLDEQYF. The DNA of the CDR3 is TGTGCCACCTCCCTCCACACAGGGGGCTTAGACGAGCAGTACTTC.

The chain employs TRBV7-9 and TRBJ1-4; perhaps TRBD1 as D (6 bases). Germline CDR1 reads SEHNR; CDR2 reads FQNEAQ (reference sequence). This CDR3 spans 16 amino acids. The V end lost 4 bases, the J end lost 6 bases, and 18 bases lay between the germline ends. CDR3 sequence reads: CASSSRIQGKDEKLFF. The CDR3 coding sequence is TGTGCCAGCAGCTCGCGGATACAGGGAAAGGATGAAAAACTGTTTTTT.

The chain is built from TRBV6-1 and TRBJ2-2, with 9 bases fitting TRBD1. The CDR3 length is 14 residues. V shed 3 bases and J 6 bases; nucleotides not matched to a gene: 2. The V gene's germline CDR1 is MNHNS and CDR2 SASEGT. CDR3 coding DNA: TGTGCCAGCAGTGAGCGGACAGGGGCCGGGGAGCTGTTTTTT. Its protein is CASSERTGAGELFF.

Remarks on this clone: One end of the junction is discordant with germline, which a read error may explain. The rearrangement uses TRBV7-9 and TRBJ2-1; 8 bases line up with TRBD2. Germline V gene sequence: CDR1 SEHNR, CDR2 FQNEAQ (reference sequence). CDR3 length equals 17 residues. The CDR3 reads CSSSFPEGAGAYNEQFF. CDR3 coding DNA: TGTTCCAGCAGCTTCCCCGAGGGAGCGGGGGCCTACAATGAGCAGTTCTTC. Looking up the rest from reference TRBV7-9 and TRBJ2-1 gives the full variable domain: DTGVSQNPRHKITKRGQNVTFRCDPISEHNRLYWYRQTLGQGPEFLTYFQNEAQLEKSRLLSDRFSAERPKGSFSTLEIQRTEQGDSAMYLCSSSFPEGAGAYNEQFFGPGTRLTVL.